This T cell receptor beta chain comes out of a study of technical replicates of blood from four donors. Assay: immunoSEQ multiplex PCR; the TCRdb copy retains only in-frame clones and omits some. The data show 90,000 or so clones, around 95% seen once. Germline V lookup: CDR1 SGHRS, CDR2 YFSETQ. Trimming removed 2 bases from V and 2 bases from J; junction bases left unmatched: 4. This CDR3 has 15 amino acids. The chain carries TRBV5-1 and TRBJ1-1; TRBD1 matches at 9 bases. This TCR came from a human donor in good health. The sequencing input was T cells isolated from PBMCs. The CDR3 nucleotides are TGCGCCAGCAGCTTCTCGGGACAGGGTAACACTGAAGCTTTCTTT. Amino acids: CASSFSGQGNTEAFF.